Listed below are T cell receptor beta chains from one sample, sequenced in a study of blood T cell repertoires in COVID-19. The assay was immunoSEQ multiplex PCR, and TCRdb's table has in-frame clones only and misses some. This sample has some 180,000 clones, with around 82% found just once. The sequenced sample was peripheral blood. The receptor set was obtained from a woman in her seventies who had recovered from COVID-19. The CDR3 runs from the conserved cysteine through the conserved F or W. A D gene is named only where the DNA matches it firmly. Clone size is given for some rows only: seen once, a few or many times, or a class if the clone is expanded.

NA	15	TRBD1	TRBJ1-1	TRBV11-2	TGTGCCAGCAGCTCCCCCTGGGGGACAGGGCCTGAAGCTTTCTTT	CASSSPWGTGPEAFF
once	15	TRBD2	TRBJ2-3	TRBV6-5	TGTGCCAGCAGTTACGGGGTAGCGGGGACAGATACGCAGTATTTT	CASSYGVAGTDTQYF
NA	12	NA	TRBJ1-2	TRBV12-3/TRBV12-4	TGTGCCAGCATGGGGGGGTCTTATGGCTACACCTTC	CASMGGSYGYTF
NA	13	TRBD1	TRBJ2-7	TRBV6-5	TGTGCCAGCGCCCGGGACAGCTCCTACGAGCAGTACTTC	CASARDSSYEQYF
once	14	NA	TRBJ2-7	TRBV24-1	TGTGCCACCAGTGACCAGACTAGTCGATACGAGCAGTACTTC	CATSDQTSRYEQYF
NA	15	NA	TRBJ2-1	TRBV10-3	TGTGCCATCAGACCTAGTTTGGGCTCCTACAATGAGCAGTTCTTC	CAIRPSLGSYNEQFF
NA	13	NA	TRBJ2-5	TRBV5-1	TGCGCCAGCAGCTCTGAACCCCAGGGGACCCAGTACTTC	CASSSEPQGTQYF
NA	13	NA	TRBJ1-5	TRBV12-5	TGTGCTAGTGGTTTGACGGTGAATCAGCCCCAGCATTTT	CASGLTVNQPQHF
NA	16	NA	TRBJ1-5	TRBV27	TGTGCCAGCAGTTTAAGGGGCCCCCCCGGCAATCAGCCCCAGCATTTT	CASSLRGPPGNQPQHF
NA	16	NA	TRBJ2-1	TRBV29-1	TGCAGCGTTGAGGGGGGACCCCAAGGCTCCTACAATGAGCAGTTCTTC	CSVEGGPQGSYNEQFF
once	16	TRBD2	TRBJ2-1	TRBV18	TGTGCCAGCTCACCAGGGTATAGCGGGCCCGACAATGAGCAGTTCTTC	CASSPGYSGPDNEQFF
NA	16	NA	TRBJ1-4	TRBV4-2	TGTGCCAGCAGCCAAGAGGGCAGGGTGCCGAATGAAAAACTGTTTTTT	CASSQEGRVPNEKLFF
NA	13	NA	TRBJ2-1	TRBV24-1	TGTGCCACCAGTGACCAAACACTAGTCCGGCAGTTCTTC	CATSDQTLVRQFF
NA	13	NA	TRBJ2-1	TRBV5-1	TGCGCCAGCAGCTTGGTTCCAGCGGGTGAGCAGTTCTTC	CASSLVPAGEQFF
NA	11	NA	TRBJ1-1	TRBV3-1/TRBV3-2	TGTGCCTCACGGGCGGGCACTGAAGCTTTCTTT	CASRAGTEAFF
NA	14	NA	TRBJ1-2	TRBV27	TGTGCCAGCAGACCCGGACAGCCGACCTATGGCTACACCTTC	CASRPGQPTYGYTF